This note documents a single T cell receptor beta chain sequence. Original processing notes: Estimation of nucleated cell counts was performed using reference gene primer amplification. Using immunoSEQ multiplex PCR, the repertoire was profiled, and TCRdb retains in-frame clones only, with some absent. That table is the source of V, J and clone size, and D and trimming were worked out from the DNA. The profile covers some 110,000 clones, with about 82% appearing a single time and approximately 5% taken by the ten largest. The sample is drawn from a study of blood T cell repertoires in COVID-19. Study as a whole: Sites in the United States, Italy and Spain provided acute and convalescent COVID-19 samples. In each case, the material was cDNA or gDNA derived from T cells, B-cell-depleted T cells, or PBMCs.

Germline V gene sequence: CDR1 LGHDT, CDR2 YNNKEL (reference sequence). This CDR3 spans 11 amino acids. V lost 5 bases to trimming and J lost 5 bases, with 4 bases between them. Source material: peripheral blood. This chain connects TRBV3-1 (or the pseudogene TRBV3-2) to TRBJ2-1; D uncertain. This receptor was taken from a human donor in a cohort sampled during active COVID-19. The CDR3 sequence is CASSLNNEQFF. The CDR3 DNA reads as TGTGCCAGCAGCTTAAACAATGAGCAGTTCTTC.